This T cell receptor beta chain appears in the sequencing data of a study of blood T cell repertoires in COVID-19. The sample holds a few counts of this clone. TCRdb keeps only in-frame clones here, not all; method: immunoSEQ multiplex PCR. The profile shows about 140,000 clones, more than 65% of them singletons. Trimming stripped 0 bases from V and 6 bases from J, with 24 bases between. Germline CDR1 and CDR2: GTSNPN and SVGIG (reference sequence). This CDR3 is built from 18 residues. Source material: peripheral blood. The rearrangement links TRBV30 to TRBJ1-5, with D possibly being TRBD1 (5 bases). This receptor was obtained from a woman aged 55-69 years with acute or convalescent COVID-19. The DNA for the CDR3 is TGTGCCTGGAGTGTAGGTTTTAGGGCAGGGTTTGGCCTTCAGCCCCAGCATTTT. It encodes CAWSVGFRAGFGLQPQHF. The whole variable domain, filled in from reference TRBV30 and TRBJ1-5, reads SQTIHQWPATLVQPVGSPLSLECTVEGTSNPNLYWYRQAAGRGLQLLFYSVGIGQISSEVPQNLSASRPQDRQFILSSKKLLLSDSGFYLCAWSVGFRAGFGLQPQHFGDGTRLSIL.